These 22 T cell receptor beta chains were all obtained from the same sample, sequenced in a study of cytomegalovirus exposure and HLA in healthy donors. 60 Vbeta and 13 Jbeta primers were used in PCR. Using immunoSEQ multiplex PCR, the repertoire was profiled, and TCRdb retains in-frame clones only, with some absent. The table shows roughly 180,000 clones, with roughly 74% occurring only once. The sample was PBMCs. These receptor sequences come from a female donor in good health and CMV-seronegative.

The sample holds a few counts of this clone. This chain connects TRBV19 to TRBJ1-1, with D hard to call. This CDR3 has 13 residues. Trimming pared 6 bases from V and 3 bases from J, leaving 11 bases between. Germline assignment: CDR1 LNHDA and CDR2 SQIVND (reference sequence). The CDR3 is CASRGYGDTEAFF. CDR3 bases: TGTGCCAGTAGGGGGTACGGGGACACTGAAGCTTTCTTT.

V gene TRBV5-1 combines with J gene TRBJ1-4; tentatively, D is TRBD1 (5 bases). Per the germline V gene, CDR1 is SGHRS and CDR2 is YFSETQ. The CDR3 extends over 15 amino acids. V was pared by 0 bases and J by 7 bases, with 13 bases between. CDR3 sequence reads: CASSLEGARSEKLFF. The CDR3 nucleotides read TGCGCCAGCAGCTTGGAAGGGGCGCGCAGTGAAAAACTGTTTTTT. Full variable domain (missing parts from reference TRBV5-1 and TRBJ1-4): KAGVTQTPRYLIKTRGQQVTLSCSPISGHRSVSWYQQTPGQGLQFLFEYFSETQRNKGNFPGRFSGRQFSNSRSEMNVSTLELGDSALYLCASSLEGARSEKLFFGSGTQLSVL.

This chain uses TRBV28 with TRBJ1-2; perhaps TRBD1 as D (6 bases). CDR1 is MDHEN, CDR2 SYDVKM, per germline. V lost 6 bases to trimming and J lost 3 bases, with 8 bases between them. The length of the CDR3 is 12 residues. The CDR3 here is CASRGAHYGYTF. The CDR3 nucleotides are TGTGCCAGCAGGGGGGCCCACTATGGCTACACCTTC.

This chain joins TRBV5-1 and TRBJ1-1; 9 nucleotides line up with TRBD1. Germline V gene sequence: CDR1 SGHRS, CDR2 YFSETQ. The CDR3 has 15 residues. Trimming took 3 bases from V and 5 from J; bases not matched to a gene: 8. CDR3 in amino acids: CASSSGGQGYTEAFF. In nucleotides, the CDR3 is TGCGCCAGCAGCTCGGGGGGACAGGGTTATACTGAAGCTTTCTTT.

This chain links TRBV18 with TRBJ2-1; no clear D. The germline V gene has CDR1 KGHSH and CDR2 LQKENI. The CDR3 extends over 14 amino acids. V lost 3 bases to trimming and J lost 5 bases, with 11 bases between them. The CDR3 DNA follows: TGTGCCAGCTCACCTCTCCACATCGACAATGAGCAGTTCTTC. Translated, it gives CASSPLHIDNEQFF.

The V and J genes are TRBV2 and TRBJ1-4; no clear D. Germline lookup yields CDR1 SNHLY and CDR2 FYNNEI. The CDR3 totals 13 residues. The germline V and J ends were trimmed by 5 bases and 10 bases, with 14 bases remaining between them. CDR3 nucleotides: TGTGCCAGCAGTCCGGAACACACGGGAAAACTGTTTTTT. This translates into CASSPEHTGKLFF. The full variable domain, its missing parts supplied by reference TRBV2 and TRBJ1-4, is EPEVTQTPSHQVTQMGQEVILRCVPISNHLYFYWYRQILGQKVEFLVSFYNNEISEKSEIFDDQFSVERPDGSNFTLKIRSTKLEDSAMYFCASSPEHTGKLFFGSGTQLSVL.

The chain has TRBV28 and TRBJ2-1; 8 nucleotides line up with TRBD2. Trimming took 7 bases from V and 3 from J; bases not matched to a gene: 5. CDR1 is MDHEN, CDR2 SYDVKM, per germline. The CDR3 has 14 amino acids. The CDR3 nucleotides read TGTGCCAGCAAGGCGGGAGGACTCTACAATGAGCAGTTCTTC. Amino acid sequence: CASKAGGLYNEQFF. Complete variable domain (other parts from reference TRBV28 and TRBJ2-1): DVKVTQSSRYLVKRTGEKVFLECVQDMDHENMFWYRQDPGLGLRLIYFSYDVKMKEKGDIPEGYSVSREKKERFSLILESASTNQTSMYLCASKAGGLYNEQFFGPGTRLTVL.

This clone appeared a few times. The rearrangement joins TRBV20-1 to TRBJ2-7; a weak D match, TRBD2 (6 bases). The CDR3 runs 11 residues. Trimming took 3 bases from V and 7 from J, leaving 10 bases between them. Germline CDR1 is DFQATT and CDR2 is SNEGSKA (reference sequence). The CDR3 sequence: CSASGGREQYF. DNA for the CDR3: TGCAGTGCTAGTGGGGGGAGAGAGCAGTACTTC.

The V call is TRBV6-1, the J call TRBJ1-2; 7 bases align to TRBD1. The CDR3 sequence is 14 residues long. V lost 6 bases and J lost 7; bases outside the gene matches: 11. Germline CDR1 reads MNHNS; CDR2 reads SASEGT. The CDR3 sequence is CASSPPGQWGGYTF. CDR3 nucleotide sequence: TGTGCCAGCAGCCCTCCGGGACAGTGGGGTGGCTACACCTTC.

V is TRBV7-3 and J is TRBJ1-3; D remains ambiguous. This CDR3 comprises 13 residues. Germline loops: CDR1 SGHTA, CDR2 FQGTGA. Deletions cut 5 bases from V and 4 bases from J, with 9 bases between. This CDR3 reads CASSPGGGNTIYF. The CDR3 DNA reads TGTGCCAGCAGCCCAGGTGGCGGAAACACCATATATTTT.

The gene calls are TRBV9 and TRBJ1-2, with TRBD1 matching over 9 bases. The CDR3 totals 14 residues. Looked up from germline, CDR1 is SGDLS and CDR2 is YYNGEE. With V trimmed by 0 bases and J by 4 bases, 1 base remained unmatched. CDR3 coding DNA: TGTGCCAGCAGCGTAGAGGACAGGGGCTATGGCTACACCTTC. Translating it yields CASSVEDRGYGYTF.

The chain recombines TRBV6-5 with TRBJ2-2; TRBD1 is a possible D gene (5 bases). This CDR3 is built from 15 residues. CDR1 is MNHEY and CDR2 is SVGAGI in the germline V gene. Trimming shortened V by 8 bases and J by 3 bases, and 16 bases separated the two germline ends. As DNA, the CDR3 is TGTGCCAGCCGCGGTCGAACAGGCTACACCGGGGAGCTGTTTTTT. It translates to CASRGRTGYTGELFF.

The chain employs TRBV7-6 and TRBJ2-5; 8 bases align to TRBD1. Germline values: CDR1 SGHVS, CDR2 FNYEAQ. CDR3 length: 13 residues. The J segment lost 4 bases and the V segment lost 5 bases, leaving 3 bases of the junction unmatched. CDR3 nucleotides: TGTGCCAGCAGCCGTACAGGGGGAGAGACCCAGTACTTC. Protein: CASSRTGGETQYF.

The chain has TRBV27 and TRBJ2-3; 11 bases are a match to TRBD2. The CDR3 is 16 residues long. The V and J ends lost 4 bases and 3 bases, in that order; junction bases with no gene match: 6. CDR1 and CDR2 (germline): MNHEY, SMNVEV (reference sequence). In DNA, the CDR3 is TGTGCCAGCAGTTCGTCACTAGCGGGAGTAACAGATACGCAGTATTTT. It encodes CASSSSLAGVTDTQYF.

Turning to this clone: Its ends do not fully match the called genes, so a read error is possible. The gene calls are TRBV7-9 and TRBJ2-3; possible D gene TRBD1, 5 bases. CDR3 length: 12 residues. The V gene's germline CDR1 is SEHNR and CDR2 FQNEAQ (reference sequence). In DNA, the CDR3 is TGTTCCAGCAGCGTCAGGGTGGATACGCAGTATTTT. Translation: CSSSVRVDTQYF.

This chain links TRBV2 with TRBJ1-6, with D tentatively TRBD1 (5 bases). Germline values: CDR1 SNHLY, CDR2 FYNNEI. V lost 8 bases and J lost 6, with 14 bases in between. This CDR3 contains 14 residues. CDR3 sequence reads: CASLPGLPNSPLHF. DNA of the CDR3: TGTGCCAGCCTCCCGGGACTCCCTAATTCACCCCTCCACTTT.

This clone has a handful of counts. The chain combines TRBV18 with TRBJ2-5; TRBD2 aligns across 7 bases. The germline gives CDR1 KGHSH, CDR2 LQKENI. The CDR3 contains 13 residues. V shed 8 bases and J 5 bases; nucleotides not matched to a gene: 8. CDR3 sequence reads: CASRANGGETQYF. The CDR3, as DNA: TGTGCCAGCCGCGCAAACGGGGGGGAGACCCAGTACTTC.

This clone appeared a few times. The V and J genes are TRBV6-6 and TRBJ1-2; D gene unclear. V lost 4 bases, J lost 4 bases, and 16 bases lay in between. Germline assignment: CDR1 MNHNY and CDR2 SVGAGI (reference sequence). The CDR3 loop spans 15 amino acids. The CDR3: CASSSGNGKLYGYTF. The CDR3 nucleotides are TGTGCCAGCAGTTCAGGAAACGGGAAACTCTATGGCTACACCTTC.

CDR3 sequence: CASSGQGWGNTEAFF. CDR3 nucleotide sequence: TGTGCCAGTAGTGGACAGGGGTGGGGGAACACTGAAGCTTTCTTT. The chain employs TRBV19 and TRBJ1-1, with 9 bases lining up with TRBD1. The CDR3 sequence is 15 residues long. The J segment lost 1 base and the V segment lost 5 bases, leaving 5 bases of the junction unmatched. Germline-derived CDR1 and CDR2 are LNHDA and SQIVND (reference sequence).

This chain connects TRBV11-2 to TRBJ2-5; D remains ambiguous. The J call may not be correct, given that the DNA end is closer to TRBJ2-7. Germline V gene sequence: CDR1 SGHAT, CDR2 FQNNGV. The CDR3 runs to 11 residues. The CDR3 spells CASSMSYEQYF. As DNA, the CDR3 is TGTGCCAGCAGCATGTCCTACGAGCAGTACTTC.

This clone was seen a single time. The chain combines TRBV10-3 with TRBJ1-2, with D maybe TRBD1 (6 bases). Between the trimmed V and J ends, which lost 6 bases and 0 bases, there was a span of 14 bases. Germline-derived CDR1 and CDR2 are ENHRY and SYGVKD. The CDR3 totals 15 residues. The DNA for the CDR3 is TGTGCCATCAGCTTACGGGACAACTCTAACTATGGCTACACCTTC. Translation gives CAISLRDNSNYGYTF.

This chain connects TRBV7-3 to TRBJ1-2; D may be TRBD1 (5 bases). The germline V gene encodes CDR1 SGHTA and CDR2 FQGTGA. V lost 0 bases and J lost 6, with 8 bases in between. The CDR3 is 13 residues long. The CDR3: CASSLTGDHGYTF. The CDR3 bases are TGTGCCAGCAGCTTAACAGGGGATCATGGCTACACCTTC. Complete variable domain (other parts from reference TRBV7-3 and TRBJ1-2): GAGVSQTPSNKVTEKGKYVELRCDPISGHTALYWYRQSLGQGPEFLIYFQGTGAADDSGLPNDRFFAVRPEGSVSTLKIQRTERGDSAVYLCASSLTGDHGYTFGSGTRLTVV.